Presented here are 30 T cell receptor beta chains from one specimen sequenced in a study of OX40 agonist ivuxolimab in advanced cancers. TCRdb keeps only in-frame clones here, not all; method: immunoSEQ multiplex PCR. The repertoire consists of about 54,000 clones, with over 70% occurring once and the leading ten covering over 3%. The specimen was CD4+ or CD8+ T cells sorted from blood, collected in a trial of the OX40 agonist ivuxolimab. These receptors were taken from an adult with an advanced solid tumor such as melanoma, head and neck, liver or kidney cancer.

The CDR3 sequence: CASGGVRYTEAFF. The CDR3 region has the DNA TGTGCCAGCGGAGGGGTTAGGTACACTGAAGCTTTCTTT. The chain carries TRBV2 and TRBJ1-1, with D possibly being TRBD1 (5 bases). V lost 8 bases to trimming and J lost 3 bases, with 13 bases between them. The germline gives CDR1 SNHLY, CDR2 FYNNEI. The CDR3 length is 13 residues.

The V and J genes are TRBV30 and TRBJ2-3; 8 bases match TRBD2. The CDR3 length is 15 residues. With 0 bases clipped from V and 4 bases from J, the junction kept 6 bases outside the gene matches. Germline CDR1 GTSNPN, CDR2 SVGIG (reference sequence). DNA of the CDR3: TGTGCCTGGAGTGTGGGTAGCGGGGATGCAGATACGCAGTATTTT. This gives the protein CAWSVGSGDADTQYF.

The chain has TRBV13 and TRBJ2-1, with 7 bases lining up with TRBD1. CDR3 length: 15 amino acids. CDR1 and CDR2 from the germline V gene are PRHDT and FYEKMQ (reference sequence). V lost 5 bases to trimming and J lost 7 bases; unmatched junction nucleotides: 11. CDR3 coding DNA: TGTGCCAGCAGCGAGAGGACAGGTCCAGGGAATGAGCAGTTCTTC. Amino acid sequence: CASSERTGPGNEQFF.

The gene calls are TRBV19 and TRBJ2-3, with D perhaps given as TRBD1 or TRBD2 (5 bases each). Germline V gene sequence: CDR1 LNHDA, CDR2 SQIVND (reference sequence). The CDR3 is 16 residues long. V gave up 4 bases and J gave up 4 bases, with 18 bases separating them. The CDR3 bases are TGTGCCAGTAGTACCCTGACGAGGGGCGCATCAGATACGCAGTATTTT. Translation gives CASSTLTRGASDTQYF. The complete variable domain, with remaining parts taken from reference TRBV19 and TRBJ2-3, reads DGGITQSPKYLFRKEGQNVTLSCEQNLNHDAMYWYRQDPGQGLRLIYYSQIVNDFQKGDIAEGYSVSREKKESFPLTVTSAQKNPTAFYLCASSTLTRGASDTQYFGPGTRLTVL.

Only one count was recorded for this clone. J is TRBJ1-5 and V is TRBV28; D is uncertain. With 10 bases removed from V and 0 bases from J, the gap between germline ends came to 16 bases. CDR1 and CDR2 (germline): MDHEN, SYDVKM. This CDR3 comprises 15 residues. DNA for the CDR3: TGTGCCACCAATGGTCCCGCTTATAGCAATCAGCCCCAGCATTTT. It translates to CATNGPAYSNQPQHF.

The CDR3 DNA reads TGTGCCAGCAGTTTATTGCCCAGAAAAAACATTCAGTACTTC. It codes for CASSLLPRKNIQYF. This chain links TRBV28 with TRBJ2-4; D unresolved. V lost 1 base and J lost 4, with 8 bases in between. Germline V lookup: CDR1 MDHEN, CDR2 SYDVKM. The CDR3 length is 14 residues.

The chain combines TRBV4-3 with TRBJ2-5, with TRBD2 as a possible D gene (6 bases). The germline CDR1 and CDR2 sequences are LGHNA and YSLEER. V was pared by 1 base and J by 5 bases, with 14 bases between. The CDR3 sequence is 15 residues long. CDR3 sequence (DNA): TGCGCCAGCAGCCAAGGGCAGGCGGGGATGGAGACCCAGTACTTC. This codes for CASSQGQAGMETQYF.

This rearrangement joins TRBV27 to TRBJ1-2, with D maybe TRBD1 (6 bases). Germline V lookup: CDR1 MNHEY, CDR2 SMNVEV (reference sequence). The CDR3 has 15 amino acids. The ends were cut back, 2 bases at V and 4 bases at J, with 14 bases in the middle. The CDR3 reads CASSLGTGSTYGYTF. DNA of the CDR3: TGTGCCAGCAGTTTAGGAACAGGGTCTACCTATGGCTACACCTTC.

The count of this clone is one. This rearrangement joins TRBV27 to TRBJ2-5; TRBD2 matches at 8 bases. J lost 4 bases, V lost 4 bases, and 11 bases had no gene match. Germline V gene data show CDR1 as MNHEY and CDR2 as SMNVEV (reference sequence). The CDR3 runs to 16 residues. CDR3 sequence: CASSWRRAGVGETQYF. CDR3 in DNA: TGTGCCAGCAGTTGGAGGCGAGCGGGAGTGGGAGAGACCCAGTACTTC.

Here the CDR3 reads CASRTPGLALEQFF. For the CDR3, the DNA is TGTGCCAGCAGAACTCCGGGACTAGCTCTCGAGCAGTTCTTC. V is TRBV6-5 and J is TRBJ2-1, with TRBD2 matching 9 bases. CDR1 MNHEY and CDR2 SVGAGI come from the germline V gene. The length of the CDR3 is 14 residues. V was clipped by 6 bases and J by 10 bases; unmatched bases: 10.

The genes are TRBV6-1 and TRBJ2-7, with 11 bases fitting TRBD2. J was trimmed by 1 base and V by 6 bases; bases with no gene match: 2. The CDR3 spans 14 residues. CDR1 is MNHNS, CDR2 SASEGT, per germline. The CDR3 nucleotides read TGTGCCAGCAGCGGACTAGCGGGTTCCTACGAGCAGTACTTC. It specifies CASSGLAGSYEQYF.

In its sample, this clone was seen a few times. This chain links TRBV5-4 with TRBJ2-7, with 8 bases identical to TRBD2. This CDR3 is built from 17 residues. The J segment lost 6 bases and the V segment lost 4 bases, leaving 18 bases of the junction unmatched. CDR1 and CDR2 (germline): SGHNT, YYREEE (reference sequence). Here the CDR3 DNA reads TGTGCCAGCAGCCCTGCGTTAGGGCGGGAGGTCCGGGGCGAGCAGTACTTC. It is translated as CASSPALGREVRGEQYF.

The chain has TRBV10-3 and TRBJ2-1; 11 bases agree with TRBD2. The CDR3 totals 14 residues. Germline values: CDR1 ENHRY, CDR2 SYGVKD. With 5 bases clipped from V and 8 bases from J, the junction kept 5 bases outside the gene matches. The CDR3, as DNA: TGTGCCATCAGTCTAGCGGGAGGAAGCGATGAGCAGTTCTTC. Its translation is CAISLAGGSDEQFF.

The V gene is TRBV18, the J gene TRBJ1-1; weak D call: TRBD1 (5 bases). CDR3 length equals 15 residues. V was shortened by 4 bases and J by 4 bases, with 16 bases between the two germline ends. Germline loops: CDR1 KGHSH, CDR2 LQKENI. The CDR3 loop is CASSRIREGSTEAFF. The CDR3 region has the DNA TGTGCCAGCTCACGGATTCGGGAGGGGTCCACTGAAGCTTTCTTT.

V gene TRBV7-2 combines with J gene TRBJ2-7; either TRBD1 or TRBD2 may supply D (6 bases each). Between the trimmed V and J ends, which lost 1 base and 4 bases, there was a span of 8 bases. CDR3 size: 13 residues. The germline gives CDR1 SGHTA, CDR2 FQGNSA. CDR3: CASSLEGGYEQYF. The CDR3 DNA follows: TGTGCCAGCAGCTTAGAAGGGGGGTACGAGCAGTACTTC.

This rearrangement joins TRBV5-5 to TRBJ2-1; D assignment may be TRBD1 or TRBD2 (5 bases each). The CDR3 runs to 14 residues. V was trimmed by 4 bases and J by 10 bases, leaving 18 bases between them. Germline assignment: CDR1 SGHKS and CDR2 YYEKEE (reference sequence). The CDR3 coding sequence is TGTGCCAGCAGCCGGGACCCAGGAGGCGAGGAGCAGTTCTTC. Amino acids: CASSRDPGGEEQFF.

This chain uses TRBV11-2 with TRBJ2-7; tentative D call: TRBD1 (5 bases). The CDR3 spans 14 residues. With 5 bases removed from V and 2 bases from J, the gap between germline ends came to 13 bases. Germline CDR1 and CDR2: SGHAT and FQNNGV. The CDR3 DNA follows: TGTGCCAGCAGCGCAATTACAGGTACCTACGAGCAGTACTTC. This encodes CASSAITGTYEQYF.

The genes are TRBV6-5 and TRBJ1-1; D is perhaps TRBD1 (6 bases). Germline V CDR1 and CDR2: MNHEY, SVGAGI. Trimming shortened V by 6 bases and J by 4 bases, and 12 bases separated the two germline ends. The CDR3 length is 13 residues. The CDR3 bases are TGTGCCAGCAGCGACAGGATGGGCACTGAAGCTTTCTTT. Translation: CASSDRMGTEAFF.

The chain couples TRBV4-1 to TRBJ1-3, with TRBD1 matching 8 bases. Per the germline V gene, CDR1 is MGHRA and CDR2 is YSYEKL. This CDR3 is built from 17 residues. The V gene end was trimmed by 4 bases and the J gene end by 0 bases; junction bases not matched to a gene: 8. The CDR3 region is CASSPYGQGFSGNTIYF. CDR3 DNA sequence: TGCGCCAGCAGCCCATATGGACAGGGTTTCTCTGGAAACACCATATATTTT.

The chain links TRBV6-5 to TRBJ2-7; TRBD1 might be the D (5 bases). The CDR3 spans 14 residues. Per the germline V gene, CDR1 is MNHEY and CDR2 is SVGAGI. V was pared by 6 bases and J by 4 bases, with 16 bases between. The CDR3 loop reads CASRVTTGPYEQYF. The CDR3 coding sequence is TGTGCCAGCAGGGTAACAACAGGACCTTACGAGCAGTACTTC.

This chain links TRBV7-2 with TRBJ2-7; TRBD1 matches 9 bases. Germline V gives CDR1 SGHTA, CDR2 FQGNSA. The CDR3 totals 14 residues. The J segment lost 7 bases and the V segment lost 5 bases, leaving 9 bases of the junction unmatched. The CDR3 DNA sequence: TGTGCCAGCAGCCCCGGGACAGGGTTGCAGGAGCAGTACTTC. It translates to CASSPGTGLQEQYF. Based on the CDR3 plus reference TRBV7-2 and TRBJ2-7, the full variable domain is GAGVSQSPSNKVTEKGKDVELRCDPISGHTALYWYRQSLGQGLEFLIYFQGNSAPDKSGLPSDRFSAERTGGSVSTLTIQRTQQEDSAVYLCASSPGTGLQEQYFGPGTRLTVT.

This rearrangement joins TRBV5-1 to TRBJ1-3; 8 bases agree with TRBD1. Germline trimming cut 7 bases from V and 3 bases from J; bases unmatched to any gene: 6. The length of the CDR3 is 14 residues. Looked up from germline, CDR1 is SGHRS and CDR2 is YFSETQ. CDR3 sequence (DNA): TGCGCCAGCCAACAGGGGGACGTTGGAAACACCATATATTTT. This codes for CASQQGDVGNTIYF. The full variable domain, rest sourced from reference TRBV5-1 and TRBJ1-3, is KAGVTQTPRYLIKTRGQQVTLSCSPISGHRSVSWYQQTPGQGLQFLFEYFSETQRNKGNFPGRFSGRQFSNSRSEMNVSTLELGDSALYLCASQQGDVGNTIYFGEGSWLTVV.

This chain uses TRBV11-2 with TRBJ2-3; 9 bases are a match to TRBD1. Losses at the gene ends were 6 bases for V and 5 bases for J; bases not matched to a gene: 9. The germline CDR1 and CDR2 sequences are SGHAT and FQNNGV. The CDR3 contains 15 residues. The CDR3: CASSFPGQGGDTQYF. For the CDR3, the DNA is TGTGCCAGCAGTTTTCCGGGACAGGGCGGAGATACGCAGTATTTT. The entire variable domain, with the rest obtained from reference TRBV11-2 and TRBJ2-3, is as follows: EAGVAQSPRYKIIEKRQSVAFWCNPISGHATLYWYQQILGQGPKLLIQFQNNGVVDDSQLPKDRFSAERLKGVDSTLKIQPAKLEDSAVYLCASSFPGQGGDTQYFGPGTRLTVL.

This chain's CDR3 is CASRDTLAGGQETQYF. The CDR3 bases are TGTGCCAGCAGAGACACCCTCGCAGGGGGCCAAGAGACCCAGTACTTC. This sequence joins TRBV6-6 and TRBJ2-5; 7 bases are a match to TRBD1. Germline V gene data show CDR1 as MNHNY and CDR2 as SVGAGI (reference sequence). The CDR3 covers 16 residues. The trim removed 6 bases at V and 1 base at J, leaving 11 bases unmatched.

The chain is built from TRBV4-3 and TRBJ2-1; D may be TRBD1 or TRBD2 (5 bases each). The length of the CDR3 is 15 residues. V was trimmed by 1 base and J by 5 bases, leaving 12 bases between them. Germline lookup yields CDR1 LGHNA and CDR2 YSLEER. CDR3 nucleotides: TGCGCCAGCAGCCAAGGGGGGATGGGGCACAATGAGCAGTTCTTC. It encodes CASSQGGMGHNEQFF.

The J gene is TRBJ2-1, the V gene TRBV5-1; maybe TRBD2 (6 bases). V lost 8 bases to trimming and J lost 5 bases, with 17 bases between them. The CDR3 has 14 residues. The germline V gene has CDR1 SGHRS and CDR2 YFSETQ. The chain's CDR3 is CASSAGGINNEQFF. The CDR3 region has the DNA TGCGCCAGTAGCGCTGGCGGGATTAACAATGAGCAGTTCTTC.

The chain employs TRBV5-5 and TRBJ2-7, with D unclear. The germline gives CDR1 SGHKS, CDR2 YYEKEE (reference sequence). The CDR3 consists of 13 residues. The V gene lost 0 bases and the J gene lost 3 bases, with 7 bases spanning the gap. The CDR3 sequence is CASSLGSGYEQYF. In nucleotides, the CDR3 is TGTGCCAGCAGCTTGGGATCGGGCTACGAGCAGTACTTC. Combining the CDR3 with reference TRBV5-5 and TRBJ2-7 gives the whole variable domain DAGVTQSPTHLIKTRGQQVTLRCSPISGHKSVSWYQQVLGQGPQFIFQYYEKEERGRGNFPDRFSARQFPNYSSELNVNALLLGDSALYLCASSLGSGYEQYFGPGTRLTVT.

The chain is built from TRBV30 and TRBJ2-3; D unclear. The CDR3 is made up of 12 amino acids. V lost 0 bases to trimming and J lost 4 bases, with 5 bases between them. Per the germline V gene, CDR1 is GTSNPN and CDR2 is SVGIG (reference sequence). The CDR3 sequence: CAWSVGSDTQYF. CDR3 in DNA: TGTGCCTGGAGTGTAGGGTCAGATACGCAGTATTTT.

This chain joins TRBV11-2 and TRBJ1-1, with D hard to call. The CDR3 totals 12 residues. Germline loops: CDR1 SGHAT, CDR2 FQNNGV. Trimming took off 6 bases at V and 0 bases at J, with 5 bases between the two ends. For the CDR3, the DNA is TGTGCCAGCAGTAACTTGAACACTGAAGCTTTCTTT. Encoded protein: CASSNLNTEAFF.

The sample holds a few counts of this clone. This chain's CDR3 is CAWDVGSTEAFF. The DNA of the CDR3 is TGTGCCTGGGATGTAGGGTCCACTGAAGCTTTCTTT. V gene TRBV30 combines with J gene TRBJ1-1, with D unclear. The V end was cut by 5 bases, the J end by 4 bases, with 11 bases between. Germline lookup yields CDR1 GTSNPN and CDR2 SVGIG (reference sequence). The CDR3 loop spans 12 amino acids.